A single sample gave rise to the 4 T cell receptor beta chains below, sequenced in a study of blood T cell repertoires in COVID-19. The repertoire was sequenced with immunoSEQ multiplex PCR; TCRdb's copy has only in-frame clones and lacks some. The table has some 330,000 clones, around 86% seen once. Sequencing was done on a sample of PBMCs or T cells enriched from blood (not recorded which). Receptors were obtained from a man between 25 and 39 years old who had recovered from COVID-19.

This chain's CDR3 is CAWSLGTGEDTEAFF. As DNA, the CDR3 is TGTGCCTGGAGTTTGGGGACAGGGGAGGACACTGAAGCTTTCTTT. The chain is built from TRBV30 and TRBJ1-1, with 10 bases identical to TRBD1. J was trimmed by 3 bases and V by 2 bases; bases with no gene match: 6. Germline V gives CDR1 GTSNPN, CDR2 SVGIG (reference sequence). The CDR3 totals 15 residues.

V and J are TRBV7-2 and TRBJ2-3, with TRBD2 matching 10 bases. Germline-derived CDR1 and CDR2 are SGHTA and FQGNSA. V was pared by 6 bases and J by 0 bases, with 6 bases of the junction left unmatched. This CDR3 has 16 residues. CDR3 in amino acids: CASRFSSGSSTDTQYF. CDR3 DNA: TGTGCCAGCAGGTTTTCTAGCGGGAGCAGCACAGATACGCAGTATTTT.

CDR3 in DNA: TGCAGCGTTTCTGGGCAGTCCTACGAGCAGTACTTC. Amino acids: CSVSGQSYEQYF. The chain joins TRBV29-1 to TRBJ2-7; no reliable D call. With 5 bases removed from V and 1 base from J, the gap between germline ends came to 9 bases. Germline V gene lookup returns CDR1 SQVTM and CDR2 ANQGSEA. There are 12 residues in the CDR3.

This chain uses TRBV6-4 with TRBJ1-1, with D tentatively TRBD1 (5 bases). Trimming pared 5 bases from V and 6 bases from J, leaving 13 bases between. Germline V gene lookup returns CDR1 MRHNA and CDR2 SNTAGT. The CDR3 has 13 residues. The CDR3 DNA follows: TGTGCCAGCAGTAGGGGCACTGGCGCTGAAGCTTTCTTT. It is translated as CASSRGTGAEAFF.